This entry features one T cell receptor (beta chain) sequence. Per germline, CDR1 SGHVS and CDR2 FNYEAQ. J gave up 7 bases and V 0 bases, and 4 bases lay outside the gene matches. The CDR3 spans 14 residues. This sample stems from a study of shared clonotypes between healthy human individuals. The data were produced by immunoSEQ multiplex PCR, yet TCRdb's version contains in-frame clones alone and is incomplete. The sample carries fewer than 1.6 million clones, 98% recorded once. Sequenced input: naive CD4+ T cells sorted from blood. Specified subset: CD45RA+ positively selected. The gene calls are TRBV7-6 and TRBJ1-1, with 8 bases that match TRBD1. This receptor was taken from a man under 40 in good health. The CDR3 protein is CASSLAQGAYEAFF. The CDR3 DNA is TGTGCCAGCAGCTTAGCTCAGGGGGCTTATGAAGCTTTCTTT.